This TCR beta chain originates from a study of cytomegalovirus exposure and HLA in healthy donors. The study's findings and limits: In vitro work confirmed that a few CMV-associated chains recognize CMV antigens. Most likely, a cluster of highly shared sequence variants arose as a sequencing artifact. Productive status was seen about 90% or about 30% of the time for most TCR beta V segments in an earlier analysis. Per published accounts, TCR beta sequences correctly predicted the HLA-A and HLA-B alleles of most subjects.

Comment on this clone: What it binds is unknown.

The PCR contained 60 Vbeta and 13 Jbeta primers. Produced via immunoSEQ multiplex PCR; TCRdb's table is partial and in-frame only. The table has roughly 190,000 clones, less than 85% seen once. The CDR3 runs 14 residues. After removal of 4 bases from V and 3 bases from J, the junction contained 6 bases not matched to a gene. The germline V gene has CDR1 KGHSY and CDR2 FQNENV. Sequencing was done on a sample of PBMCs. The chain recombines TRBV16 with TRBJ2-7; 7 nucleotides match TRBD1. The TCR comes from a girl aged 10 to 17 in good health and CMV-seropositive. The CDR3 DNA sequence: TGTGCCAGCAGCCGGGACAGCCTTTTCTACGAGCAGTACTTC. It is translated as CASSRDSLFYEQYF.